This is a list of T cell receptor beta chains from one sample in a study of shared clonotypes between healthy human individuals. Method: immunoSEQ multiplex PCR; TCRdb's copy keeps in-frame clones and lacks some. This table holds some 2 million clones, over 85% found once. Sequenced: naive CD4+ T cells sorted from blood. Receptors were obtained from a man between 18 and 35 years old in good health. The CDR3 runs from the conserved cysteine through the conserved F or W. The D gene is left open where the match is weak. Not all rows give a size; the values are once, few, many and, for expanded clones, a class.

TRBV12-5	-	TRBJ1-5	-	CASGWSGFNQPQHF	TGTGCTAGTGGTTGGTCAGGGTTCAATCAGCCCCAGCATTTT
TRBV29-1	-	TRBJ2-5	-	CSVFGGPTFQETQYF	TGCAGCGTGTTCGGGGGCCCGACCTTCCAAGAGACCCAGTACTTC
TRBV7-3	-	TRBJ2-4	-	CASSLESPRAGAKNIQYF	TGTGCCAGCAGCTTAGAGTCGCCGAGGGCGGGGGCCAAAAACATTCAGTACTTC
TRBV4-3	-	TRBJ1-3	-	CASSQDVPFSGNTIYF	TGCGCCAGCAGCCAAGACGTTCCTTTCTCTGGAAACACCATATATTTT
TRBV4-1	-	TRBJ2-4	-	CASSQVAIAKNIQYF	TGCGCCAGCAGCCAAGTAGCGATAGCCAAAAACATTCAGTACTTC
TRBV5-8	-	TRBJ1-2	-	CASSSGWSGQMANTF	TGTGCCAGCAGCTCCGGATGGTCTGGACAGATGGCGAACACCTTC
TRBV7-3	-	TRBJ2-3	-	CASSPSGGTDTQYF	TGTGCCAGCAGCCCTTCAGGGGGCACAGATACGCAGTATTTT
TRBV7-9	-	TRBJ2-7	-	CASSLMELFGYEQYF	TGTGCCAGCAGCTTAATGGAACTATTCGGCTACGAGCAGTACTTC
TRBV7-2	-	TRBJ2-3	-	CASSLRRSTDTQYF	TGTGCCAGCAGCTTAAGGAGGAGCACAGATACGCAGTATTTT
TRBV7-2	-	TRBJ2-7	TRBD2	CASSLASGGLTYEQYF	TGTGCCAGCAGCTTAGCTAGCGGGGGGTTGACCTACGAGCAGTACTTC
TRBV10-3	-	TRBJ1-1	TRBD1	CAIRGTGDWTEAFF	TGTGCCATCAGGGGGACAGGGGATTGGACTGAAGCTTTCTTT
TRBV4-3	-	TRBJ2-2	-	CASSLESLATRAGELFF	TGCGCCAGCAGCCTCGAATCGCTAGCGACAAGGGCCGGGGAGCTGTTTTTT
TRBV4-2	-	TRBJ2-4	TRBD2	CASSQQRGGHDIQYF	TGTGCCAGCAGCCAACAACGCGGGGGGCATGACATTCAGTACTTC
TRBV5-1	-	TRBJ1-1	-	CASSRDLNTEAFF	TGCGCCAGCAGCAGGGACCTGAACACTGAAGCTTTCTTT
TRBV14	-	TRBJ2-7	TRBD2	CASSQAGSGRAYEQYF	TGTGCCAGCAGCCAAGCGGGTAGCGGGAGGGCCTACGAGCAGTACTTC
TRBV18	-	TRBJ1-6	-	CASSTMGGGLNSPLHF	TGTGCCAGCTCAACCATGGGCGGGGGGTTGAATTCACCCCTCCACTTT
TRBV4-2	-	TRBJ1-1	-	CASSQEADRNTEAFF	TGTGCCAGCAGCCAAGAGGCCGACAGGAACACTGAAGCTTTCTTT
TRBV7-2	-	TRBJ1-3	-	CASSARTGNTIYF	TGTGCCAGCAGCGCCCGGACAGGAAACACCATATATTTT
TRBV11-2	once	TRBJ2-5	TRBD1	CASSLRQGETQYF	TGTGCCAGCAGCTTAAGACAGGGAGAGACCCAGTACTTC
TRBV19	-	TRBJ2-7	-	CASSWRVSGAYEQYF	TGTGCCAGTAGTTGGAGGGTTAGTGGCGCCTACGAGCAGTACTTC
TRBV7-2	-	TRBJ2-7	TRBD2	CASSDSGTTKQYF	TGTGCCAGCAGCGACTCCGGGACTACTAAGCAGTACTTC
TRBV29-1	-	TRBJ2-5	-	CSVVRLGKETQYF	TGCAGCGTTGTCAGGTTGGGGAAGGAGACCCAGTACTTC
TRBV27	-	TRBJ2-7	-	CASSLGGGHVYEQYF	TGTGCCAGCAGTTTAGGGGGAGGACACGTCTACGAGCAGTACTTC
TRBV18	-	TRBJ1-4	-	CASSPVATNEKLFF	TGTGCCAGCTCACCAGTTGCAACTAATGAAAAACTGTTTTTT